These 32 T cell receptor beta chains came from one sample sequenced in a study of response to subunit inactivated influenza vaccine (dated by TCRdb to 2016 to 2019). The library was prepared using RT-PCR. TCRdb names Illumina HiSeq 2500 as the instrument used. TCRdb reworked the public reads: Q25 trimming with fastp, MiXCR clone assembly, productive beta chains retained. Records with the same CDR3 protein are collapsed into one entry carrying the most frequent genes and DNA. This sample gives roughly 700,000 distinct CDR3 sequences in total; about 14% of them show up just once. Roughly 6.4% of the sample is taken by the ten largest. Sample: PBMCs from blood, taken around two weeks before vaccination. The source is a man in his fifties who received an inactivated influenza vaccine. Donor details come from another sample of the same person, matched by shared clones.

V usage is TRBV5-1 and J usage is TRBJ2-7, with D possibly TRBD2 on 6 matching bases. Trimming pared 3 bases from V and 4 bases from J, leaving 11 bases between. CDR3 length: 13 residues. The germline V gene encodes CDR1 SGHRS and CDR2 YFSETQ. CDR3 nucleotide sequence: TGCGCCAGCAGCTCGGGAGACGGATACGAGCAGTACTTC. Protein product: CASSSGDGYEQYF.

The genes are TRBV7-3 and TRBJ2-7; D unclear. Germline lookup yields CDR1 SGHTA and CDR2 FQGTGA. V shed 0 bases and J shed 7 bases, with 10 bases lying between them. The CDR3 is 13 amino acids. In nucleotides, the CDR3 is TGTGCCAGCAGCTTAACAAAGAGTGTTGAGCAGTACTTC. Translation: CASSLTKSVEQYF.

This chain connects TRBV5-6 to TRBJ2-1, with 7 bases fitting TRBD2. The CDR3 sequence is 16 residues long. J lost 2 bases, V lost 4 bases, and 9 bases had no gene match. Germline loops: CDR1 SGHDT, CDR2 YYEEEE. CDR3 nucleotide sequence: TGTGCCAGCAGCCCGCGCCCACGGGGGGCCTACAATGAGCAGTTCTTC. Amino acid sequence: CASSPRPRGAYNEQFF.

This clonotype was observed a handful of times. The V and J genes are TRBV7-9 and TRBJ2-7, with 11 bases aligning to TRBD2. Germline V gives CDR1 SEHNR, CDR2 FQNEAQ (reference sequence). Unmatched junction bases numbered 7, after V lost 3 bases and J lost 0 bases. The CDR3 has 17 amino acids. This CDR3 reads CASSFGLAGRYSYEQYF. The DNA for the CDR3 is TGTGCCAGCAGCTTCGGACTAGCGGGTAGATACTCCTACGAGCAGTACTTC.

In nucleotides, the CDR3 is TGTGCCAGCAGCTTAGACCGCCGGCGGGGATCGACTGAAGCTTTCTTT. This translates into CASSLDRRRGSTEAFF. The chain recombines TRBV7-2 with TRBJ1-1; D not resolved. The germline V gene has CDR1 SGHTA and CDR2 FQGNSA. The V end lost 1 base, the J end lost 5 bases, and 17 bases lay between the germline ends. The CDR3 extends over 16 amino acids.

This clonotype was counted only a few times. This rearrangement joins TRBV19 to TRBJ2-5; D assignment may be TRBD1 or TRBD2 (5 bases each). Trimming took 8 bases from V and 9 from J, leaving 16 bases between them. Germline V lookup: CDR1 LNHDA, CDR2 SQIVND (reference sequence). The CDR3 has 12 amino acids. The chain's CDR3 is CASGDVRMAQYF. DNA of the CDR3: TGTGCCAGTGGGGACGTCCGGATGGCCCAGTACTTC.

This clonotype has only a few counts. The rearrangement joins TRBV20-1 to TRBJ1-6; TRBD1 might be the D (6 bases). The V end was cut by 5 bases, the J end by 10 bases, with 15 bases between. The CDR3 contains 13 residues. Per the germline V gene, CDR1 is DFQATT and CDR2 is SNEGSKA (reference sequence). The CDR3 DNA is TGCAGTGCTGAGGGGGGGGTCGGATCACCCCTCCACTTT. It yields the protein CSAEGGVGSPLHF.

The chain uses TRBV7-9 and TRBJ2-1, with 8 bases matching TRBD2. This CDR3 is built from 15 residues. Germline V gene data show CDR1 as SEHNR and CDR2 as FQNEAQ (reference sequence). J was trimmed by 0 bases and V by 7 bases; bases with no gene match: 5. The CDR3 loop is CASTRSGSSYNEQFF. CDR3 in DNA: TGTGCCAGCACGCGGAGCGGGAGCTCCTACAATGAGCAGTTCTTC.

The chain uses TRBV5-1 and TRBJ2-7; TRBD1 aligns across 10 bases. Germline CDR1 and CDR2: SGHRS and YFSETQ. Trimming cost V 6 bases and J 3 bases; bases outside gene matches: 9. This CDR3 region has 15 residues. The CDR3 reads CASKLGQGVYYEQYF. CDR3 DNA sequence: TGCGCCAGCAAGTTAGGACAGGGGGTTTACTACGAGCAGTACTTC.

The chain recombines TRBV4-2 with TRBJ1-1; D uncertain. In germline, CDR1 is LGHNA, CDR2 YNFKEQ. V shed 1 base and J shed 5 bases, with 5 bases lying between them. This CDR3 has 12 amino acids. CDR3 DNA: TGTGCCAGCAGCCAAGGGGAAACTGAAGCTTTCTTT. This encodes CASSQGETEAFF.

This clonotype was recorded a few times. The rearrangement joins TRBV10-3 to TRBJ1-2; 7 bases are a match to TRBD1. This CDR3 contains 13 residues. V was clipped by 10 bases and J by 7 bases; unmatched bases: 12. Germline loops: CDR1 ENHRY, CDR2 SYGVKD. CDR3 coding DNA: TGTGCCACCGCACGACAGGGCTTAACTGGCTACACCTTC. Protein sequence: CATARQGLTGYTF.

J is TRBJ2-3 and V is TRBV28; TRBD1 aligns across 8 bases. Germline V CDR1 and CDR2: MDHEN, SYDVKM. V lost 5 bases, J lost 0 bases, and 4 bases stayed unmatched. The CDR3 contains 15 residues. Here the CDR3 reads CASSLRTGSTDTQYF. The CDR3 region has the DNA TGTGCCAGCAGTCTCCGGACAGGGAGCACAGATACGCAGTATTTT.

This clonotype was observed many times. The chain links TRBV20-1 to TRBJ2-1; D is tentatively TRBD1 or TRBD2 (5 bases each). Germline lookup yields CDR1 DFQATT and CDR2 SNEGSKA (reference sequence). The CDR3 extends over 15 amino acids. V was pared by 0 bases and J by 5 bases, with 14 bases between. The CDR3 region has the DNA TGCAGTGCTAGAGATCCCTCGGGGCGACACAATGAGCAGTTCTTC. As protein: CSARDPSGRHNEQFF.

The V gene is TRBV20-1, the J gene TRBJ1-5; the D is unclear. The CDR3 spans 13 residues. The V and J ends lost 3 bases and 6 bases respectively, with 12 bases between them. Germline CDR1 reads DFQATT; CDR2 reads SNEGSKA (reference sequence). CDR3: CSARPLSSQPQHF. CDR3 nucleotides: TGCAGTGCTAGGCCCCTGAGTAGTCAGCCCCAGCATTTT.

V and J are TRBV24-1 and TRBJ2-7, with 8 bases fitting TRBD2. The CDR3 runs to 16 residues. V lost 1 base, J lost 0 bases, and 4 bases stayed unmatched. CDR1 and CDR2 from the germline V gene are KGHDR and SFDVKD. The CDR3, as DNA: TGTGCCACCAGTGATTTTACCAGCGGGGGCTCCTACGAGCAGTACTTC. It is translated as CATSDFTSGGSYEQYF.

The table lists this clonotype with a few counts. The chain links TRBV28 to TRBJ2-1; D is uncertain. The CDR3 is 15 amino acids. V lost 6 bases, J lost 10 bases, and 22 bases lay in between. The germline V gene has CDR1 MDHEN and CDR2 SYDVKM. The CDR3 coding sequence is TGTGCCAGCAGCTTAACGGGCCTATGGTCGTACGAGCAGTTCTTC. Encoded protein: CASSLTGLWSYEQFF.

The CDR3 sequence is CASSLTAKGTEAFF. Here the CDR3 DNA reads TGCGCCAGCAGCTTGACTGCGAAGGGCACTGAAGCTTTCTTT. V is TRBV5-1 and J is TRBJ1-1, with D hard to call. Germline CDR1 and CDR2: SGHRS and YFSETQ. Trimming removed 1 base at V and 4 bases at J, with 11 bases between. The CDR3 extends over 14 amino acids.

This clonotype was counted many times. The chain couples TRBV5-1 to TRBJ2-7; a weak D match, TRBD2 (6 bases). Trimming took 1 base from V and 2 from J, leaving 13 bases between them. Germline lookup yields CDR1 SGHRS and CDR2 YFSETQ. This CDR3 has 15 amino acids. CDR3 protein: CASSLTGGVAYEQYF. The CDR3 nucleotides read TGCGCCAGCAGCTTGACTGGAGGGGTAGCCTACGAGCAGTACTTC.

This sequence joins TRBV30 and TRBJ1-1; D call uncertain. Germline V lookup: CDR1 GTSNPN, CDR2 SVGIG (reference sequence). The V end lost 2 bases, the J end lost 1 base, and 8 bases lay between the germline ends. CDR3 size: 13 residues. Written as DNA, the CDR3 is TGTGCCTGGAGTCCCTCGGAGAACACTGAAGCTTTCTTT. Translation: CAWSPSENTEAFF.

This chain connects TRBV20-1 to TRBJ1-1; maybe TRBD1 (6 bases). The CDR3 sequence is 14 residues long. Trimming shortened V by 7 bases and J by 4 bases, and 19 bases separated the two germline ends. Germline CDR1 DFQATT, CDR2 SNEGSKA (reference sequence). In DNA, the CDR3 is TGCAGTGTTCCCTTAGGAGGGGGTGTCACTGAAGCTTTCTTT. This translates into CSVPLGGGVTEAFF.

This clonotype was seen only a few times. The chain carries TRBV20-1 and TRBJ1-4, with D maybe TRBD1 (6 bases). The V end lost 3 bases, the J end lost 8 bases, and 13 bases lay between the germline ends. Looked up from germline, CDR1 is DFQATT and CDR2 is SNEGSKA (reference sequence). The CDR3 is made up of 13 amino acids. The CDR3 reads CSASGDRLEKLFF. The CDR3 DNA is TGCAGTGCTAGTGGAGACAGGCTAGAAAAACTGTTTTTT.

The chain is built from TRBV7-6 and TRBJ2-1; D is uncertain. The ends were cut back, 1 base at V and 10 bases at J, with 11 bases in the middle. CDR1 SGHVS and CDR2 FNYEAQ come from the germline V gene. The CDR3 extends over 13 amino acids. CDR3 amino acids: CASSLEPRREQFF. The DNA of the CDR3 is TGTGCCAGCAGCTTAGAACCCCGCAGGGAGCAGTTCTTC.

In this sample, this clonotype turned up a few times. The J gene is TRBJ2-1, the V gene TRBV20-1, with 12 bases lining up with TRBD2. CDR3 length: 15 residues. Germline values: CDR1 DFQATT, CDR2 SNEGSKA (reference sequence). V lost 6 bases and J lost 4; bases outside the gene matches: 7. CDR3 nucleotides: TGCAGTGCCCCGGGACTAGCGGGCATATACAATGAGCAGTTCTTC. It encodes CSAPGLAGIYNEQFF.

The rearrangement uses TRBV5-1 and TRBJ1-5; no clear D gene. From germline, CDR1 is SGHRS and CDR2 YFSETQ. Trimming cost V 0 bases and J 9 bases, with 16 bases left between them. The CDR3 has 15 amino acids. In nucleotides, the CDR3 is TGCGCCAGCAGCTTGGCCCAACCAGGCGTAGGGCCCCAGCATTTT. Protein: CASSLAQPGVGPQHF.

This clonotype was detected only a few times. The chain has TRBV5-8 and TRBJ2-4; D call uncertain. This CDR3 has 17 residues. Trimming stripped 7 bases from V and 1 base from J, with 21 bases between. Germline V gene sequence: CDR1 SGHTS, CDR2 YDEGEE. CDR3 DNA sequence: TGTGCCAGCCGTCAACGCCCGTCGGCTCTGGCCAAAAACATTCAGTACTTC. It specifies CASRQRPSALAKNIQYF.

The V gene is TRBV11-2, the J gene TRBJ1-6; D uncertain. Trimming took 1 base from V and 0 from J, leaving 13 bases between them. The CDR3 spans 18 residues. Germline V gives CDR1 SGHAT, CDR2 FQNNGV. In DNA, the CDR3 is TGTGCCAGCAGCTTAGTGGTGGGCGTAAGCTCCTATAATTCACCCCTCCACTTT. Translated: CASSLVVGVSSYNSPLHF.

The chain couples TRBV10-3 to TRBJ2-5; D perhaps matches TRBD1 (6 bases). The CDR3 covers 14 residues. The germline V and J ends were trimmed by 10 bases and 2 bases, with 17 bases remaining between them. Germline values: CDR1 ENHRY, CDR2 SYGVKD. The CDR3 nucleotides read TGTGCCACCAACAGGGCACGAGGGCAAGAGACCCAGTACTTC. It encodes CATNRARGQETQYF.

CDR3 nucleotides: TGTGCCACCGGAGAAAGCTCCTACAATGAGCAGTTCTTC. Its translation: CATGESSYNEQFF. The chain is built from TRBV10-3 and TRBJ2-1; D is unresolved. The CDR3 consists of 13 residues. V gave up 10 bases and J gave up 0 bases, with 10 bases separating them. Germline CDR1 ENHRY, CDR2 SYGVKD.

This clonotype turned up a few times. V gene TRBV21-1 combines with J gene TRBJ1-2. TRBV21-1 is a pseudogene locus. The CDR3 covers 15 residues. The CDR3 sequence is CASSKARAANYGYTF. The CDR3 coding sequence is TGTGCCAGCAGCAAAGCGCGAGCAGCTAACTATGGCTACACCTTC.

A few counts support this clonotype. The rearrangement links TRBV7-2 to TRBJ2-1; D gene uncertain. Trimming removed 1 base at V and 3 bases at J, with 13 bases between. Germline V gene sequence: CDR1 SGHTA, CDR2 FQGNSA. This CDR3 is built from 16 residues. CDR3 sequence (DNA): TGTGCCAGCAGCTTAGAGCCGCACCGCCGCTACAATGAGCAGTTCTTC. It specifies CASSLEPHRRYNEQFF. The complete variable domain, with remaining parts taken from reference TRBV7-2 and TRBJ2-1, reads GAGVSQSPSNKVTEKGKDVELRCDPISGHTALYWYRQSLGQGLEFLIYFQGNSAPDKSGLPSDRFSAERTGGSVSTLTIQRTQQEDSAVYLCASSLEPHRRYNEQFFGPGTRLTVL.

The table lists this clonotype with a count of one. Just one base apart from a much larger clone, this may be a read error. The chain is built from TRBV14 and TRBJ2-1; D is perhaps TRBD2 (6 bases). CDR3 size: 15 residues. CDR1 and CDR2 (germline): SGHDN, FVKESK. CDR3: CSSSRTIVAYNEQFF. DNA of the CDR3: TGTTCCAGCAGCCGGACTATAGTAGCCTACAATGAGCAGTTCTTC.

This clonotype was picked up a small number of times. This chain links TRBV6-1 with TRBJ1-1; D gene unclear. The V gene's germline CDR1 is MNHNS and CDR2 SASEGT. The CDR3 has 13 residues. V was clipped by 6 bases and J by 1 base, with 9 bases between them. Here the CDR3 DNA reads TGTGCCAGCAGACGTACTTCGAACACTGAAGCTTTCTTT. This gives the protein CASRRTSNTEAFF.